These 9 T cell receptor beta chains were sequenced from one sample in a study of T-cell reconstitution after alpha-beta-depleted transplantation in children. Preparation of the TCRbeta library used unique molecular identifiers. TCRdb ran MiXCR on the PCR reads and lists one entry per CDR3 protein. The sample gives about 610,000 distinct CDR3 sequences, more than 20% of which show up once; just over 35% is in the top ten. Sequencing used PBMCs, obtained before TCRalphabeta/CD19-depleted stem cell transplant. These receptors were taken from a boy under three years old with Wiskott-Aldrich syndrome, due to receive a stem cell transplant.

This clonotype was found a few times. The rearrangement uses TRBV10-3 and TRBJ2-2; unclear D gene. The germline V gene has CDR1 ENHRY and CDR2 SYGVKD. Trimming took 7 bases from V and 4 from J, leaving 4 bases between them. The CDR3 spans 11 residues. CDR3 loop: CAIKGTGELFF. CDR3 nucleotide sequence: TGTGCCATCAAAGGCACCGGGGAGCTGTTTTTT.

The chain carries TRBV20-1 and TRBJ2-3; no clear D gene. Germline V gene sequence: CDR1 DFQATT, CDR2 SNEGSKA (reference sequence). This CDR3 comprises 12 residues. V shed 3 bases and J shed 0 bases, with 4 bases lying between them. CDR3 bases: TGCAGTGCTAGCCATAGCACAGATACGCAGTATTTT. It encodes CSASHSTDTQYF.

This chain's CDR3 is CASSLAGGRQYF. DNA of the CDR3: TGTGCCAGCAGTTTAGCGGGAGGGCGGCAGTACTTC. The chain couples TRBV27 to TRBJ2-7; TRBD2 aligns across 9 bases. The CDR3 sequence is 12 residues long. Trimming at V came to 2 bases and at J to 9 bases, leaving 2 bases not matched to a gene. CDR1 MNHEY and CDR2 SMNVEV come from the germline V gene (reference sequence).

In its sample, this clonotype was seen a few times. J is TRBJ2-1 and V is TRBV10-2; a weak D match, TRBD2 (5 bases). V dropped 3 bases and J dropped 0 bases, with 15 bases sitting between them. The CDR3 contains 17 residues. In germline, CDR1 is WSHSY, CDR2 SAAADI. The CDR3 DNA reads TGCGCCAGCAGTGACCATGGACTGCTCAGCTCCTACAATGAGCAGTTCTTC. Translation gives CASSDHGLLSSYNEQFF.

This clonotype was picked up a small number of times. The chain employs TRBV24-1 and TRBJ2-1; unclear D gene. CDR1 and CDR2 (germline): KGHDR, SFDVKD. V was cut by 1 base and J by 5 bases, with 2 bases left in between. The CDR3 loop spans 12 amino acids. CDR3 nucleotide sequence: TGTGCCACCAGTGATTTTAACAATGAGCAGTTCTTC. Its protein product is CATSDFNNEQFF.

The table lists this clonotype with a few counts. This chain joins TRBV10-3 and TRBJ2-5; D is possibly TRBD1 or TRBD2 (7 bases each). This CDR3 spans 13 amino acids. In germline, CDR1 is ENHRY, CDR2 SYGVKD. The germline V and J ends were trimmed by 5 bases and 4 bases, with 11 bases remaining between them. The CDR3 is CAISTGEGETQYF. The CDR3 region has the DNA TGTGCCATCAGTACAGGGGAGGGAGAGACCCAGTACTTC.

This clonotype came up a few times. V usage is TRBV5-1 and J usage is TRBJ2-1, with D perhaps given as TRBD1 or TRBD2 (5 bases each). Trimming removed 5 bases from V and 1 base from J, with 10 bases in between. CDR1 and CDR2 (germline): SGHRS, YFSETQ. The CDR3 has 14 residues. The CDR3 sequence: CASSWGLSYNEQFF. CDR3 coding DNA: TGCGCCAGCAGTTGGGGGTTATCCTACAATGAGCAGTTCTTC. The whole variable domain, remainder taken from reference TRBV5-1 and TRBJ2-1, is KAGVTQTPRYLIKTRGQQVTLSCSPISGHRSVSWYQQTPGQGLQFLFEYFSETQRNKGNFPGRFSGRQFSNSRSEMNVSTLELGDSALYLCASSWGLSYNEQFFGPGTRLTVL.

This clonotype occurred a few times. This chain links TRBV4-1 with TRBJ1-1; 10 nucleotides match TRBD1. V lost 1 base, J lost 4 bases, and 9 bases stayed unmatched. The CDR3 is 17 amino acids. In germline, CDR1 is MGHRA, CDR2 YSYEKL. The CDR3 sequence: CASSQVEGTGAFTEAFF. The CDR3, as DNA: TGCGCCAGCAGCCAAGTTGAAGGGACAGGGGCTTTCACTGAAGCTTTCTTT.

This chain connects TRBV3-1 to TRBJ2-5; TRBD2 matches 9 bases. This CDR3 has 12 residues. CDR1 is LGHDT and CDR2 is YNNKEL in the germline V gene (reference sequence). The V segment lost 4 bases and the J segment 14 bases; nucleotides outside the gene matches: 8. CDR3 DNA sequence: TGTGCCAGCAGCCGTTTCGCGGGAGGGCTTTACTTC. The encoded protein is CASSRFAGGLYF.